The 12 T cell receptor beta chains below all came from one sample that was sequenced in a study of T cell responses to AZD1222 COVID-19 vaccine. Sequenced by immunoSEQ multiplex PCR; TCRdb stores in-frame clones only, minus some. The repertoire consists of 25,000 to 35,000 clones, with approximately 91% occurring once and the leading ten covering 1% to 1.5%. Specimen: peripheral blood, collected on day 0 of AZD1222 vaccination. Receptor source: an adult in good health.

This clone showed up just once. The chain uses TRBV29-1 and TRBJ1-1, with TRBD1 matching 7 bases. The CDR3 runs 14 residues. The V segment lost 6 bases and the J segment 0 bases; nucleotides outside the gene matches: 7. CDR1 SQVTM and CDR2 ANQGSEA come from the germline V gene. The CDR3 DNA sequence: TGCAGCGTCTTGGGACAGCACATGAACACTGAAGCTTTCTTT. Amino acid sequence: CSVLGQHMNTEAFF.

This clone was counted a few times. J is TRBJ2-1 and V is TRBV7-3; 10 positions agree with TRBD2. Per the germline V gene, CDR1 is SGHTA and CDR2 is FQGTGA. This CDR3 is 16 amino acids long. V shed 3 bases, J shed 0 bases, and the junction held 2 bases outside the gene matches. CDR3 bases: TGTGCCAGCAGCTTTACTAGCGGGACCTCCTACAATGAGCAGTTCTTC. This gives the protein CASSFTSGTSYNEQFF.

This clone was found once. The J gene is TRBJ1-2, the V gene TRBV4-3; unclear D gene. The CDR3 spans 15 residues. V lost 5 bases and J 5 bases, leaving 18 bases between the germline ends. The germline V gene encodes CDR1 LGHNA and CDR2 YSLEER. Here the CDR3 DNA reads TGCGCCAGCAGCTTAGCAATAGGACCGATGTATGGCTACACCTTC. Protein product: CASSLAIGPMYGYTF.

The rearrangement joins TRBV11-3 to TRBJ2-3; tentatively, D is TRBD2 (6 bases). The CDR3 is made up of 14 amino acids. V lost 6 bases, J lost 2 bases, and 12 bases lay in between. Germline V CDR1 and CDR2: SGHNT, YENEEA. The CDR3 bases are TGTGCCAGCAGTGGGAGGCCTTACACAGATACGCAGTATTTT. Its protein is CASSGRPYTDTQYF.

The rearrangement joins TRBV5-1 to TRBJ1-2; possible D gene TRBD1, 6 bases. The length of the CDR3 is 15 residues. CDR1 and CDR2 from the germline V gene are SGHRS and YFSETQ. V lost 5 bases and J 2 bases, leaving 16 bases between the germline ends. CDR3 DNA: TGCGCCAGCAGTTTCCTTCCTGACAGGAACTATGGCTACACCTTC. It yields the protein CASSFLPDRNYGYTF.

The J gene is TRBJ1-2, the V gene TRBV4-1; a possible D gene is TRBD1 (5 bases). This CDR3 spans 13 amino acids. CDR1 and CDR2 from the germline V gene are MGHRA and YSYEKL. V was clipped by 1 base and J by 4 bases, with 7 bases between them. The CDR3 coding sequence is TGCGCCAGCAGCCAAGGGCAGGGCTATGGCTACACCTTC. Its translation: CASSQGQGYGYTF.

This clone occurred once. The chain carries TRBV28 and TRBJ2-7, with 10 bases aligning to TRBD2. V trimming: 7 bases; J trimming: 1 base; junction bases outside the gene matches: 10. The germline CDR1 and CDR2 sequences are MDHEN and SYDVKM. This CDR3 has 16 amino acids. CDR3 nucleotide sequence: TGTGCCAGCACCATGGGGGCTAGCGGGAGATCCTACGAGCAGTACTTC. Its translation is CASTMGASGRSYEQYF.

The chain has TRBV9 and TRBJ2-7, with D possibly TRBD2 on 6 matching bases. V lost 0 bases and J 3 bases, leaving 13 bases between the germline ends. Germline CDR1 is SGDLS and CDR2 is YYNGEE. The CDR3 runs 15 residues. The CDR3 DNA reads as TGTGCCAGCAGCGTAGAGGAAGCGGGTGGCTACGAGCAGTACTTC. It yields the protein CASSVEEAGGYEQYF.

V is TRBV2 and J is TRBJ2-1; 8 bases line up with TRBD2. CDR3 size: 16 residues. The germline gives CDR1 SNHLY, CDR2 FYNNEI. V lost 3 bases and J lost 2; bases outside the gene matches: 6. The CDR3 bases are TGTGCCAGCAGTGACCCAGCGGGAGTAGCCTACAATGAGCAGTTCTTC. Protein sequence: CASSDPAGVAYNEQFF.

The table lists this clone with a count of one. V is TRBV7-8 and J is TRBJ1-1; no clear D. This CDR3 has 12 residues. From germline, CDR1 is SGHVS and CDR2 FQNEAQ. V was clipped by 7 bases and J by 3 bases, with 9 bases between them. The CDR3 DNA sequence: TGTGCCAGCACAACATTGCACACTGAAGCTTTCTTT. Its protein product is CASTTLHTEAFF.

CDR3 region: CASSDFRGRRFGYF. Here the CDR3 DNA reads TGTGCCAGCAGTGATTTCAGAGGGAGGCGCTTCGGGTACTTC. The chain combines TRBV2 with TRBJ2-7; tentative D call: TRBD2 (6 bases). CDR3 length equals 14 residues. Looked up from germline, CDR1 is SNHLY and CDR2 is FYNNEI. V dropped 3 bases and J dropped 12 bases, with 21 bases sitting between them.

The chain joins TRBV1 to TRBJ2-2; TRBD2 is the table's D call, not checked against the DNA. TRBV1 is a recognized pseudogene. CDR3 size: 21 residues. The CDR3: CTSSQGNWTSGRGKNTGELFF. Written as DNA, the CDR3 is TGCACCAGCAGCCAGGGAAATTGGACTAGCGGGAGGGGGAAAAACACCGGGGAGCTGTTTTTT.